The next 23 T cell receptor beta chains were all read from a single sample in a study of metastatic and nonmetastatic thyroid tumors. Using MiXCR, TCRdb reanalyzed the PCR reads. The table has 35,000 to 45,000 clones, around 2.9% seen once. Among the patients, none had received any treatment before thyroid surgery. Sequencing was carried out using blood. The receptors here all came from a female donor with papillary thyroid cancer or a benign thyroid nodule (not recorded which). Some clones in this sample may be carry-over from other donors' samples.

A few counts support this clone. This chain connects TRBV5-1 to TRBJ2-2, with D unclear. CDR3 length: 13 amino acids. Germline values: CDR1 SGHRS, CDR2 YFSETQ. The V end lost 5 bases, the J end lost 2 bases, and 7 bases lay between the germline ends. CDR3 protein: CASSADNTGELFF. DNA for the CDR3: TGCGCCAGCAGTGCAGACAACACCGGGGAGCTGTTTTTT.

The rearrangement uses TRBV6-2 or TRBV6-3 and TRBJ2-3; D not resolved. Germline loops: CDR1 MNHEY, CDR2 SVGEGT. Trimming removed 0 bases at V and 1 base at J, with 8 bases between. The CDR3 totals 15 residues. The CDR3 sequence: CASSYSGSGTDTQYF. For the CDR3, the DNA is TGTGCCAGCAGTTACTCGGGGTCTGGCACAGATACGCAGTATTTT.

At least ten counts were recorded for this clone. For the CDR3, the DNA is TGTGCCAGCAACCTAGACAGGGTGGAGACCCAGTACTTC. This translates into CASNLDRVETQYF. The rearrangement joins TRBV6-1 to TRBJ2-5; 7 bases line up with TRBD1. CDR3 size: 13 residues. From germline, CDR1 is MNHNS and CDR2 SASEGT. V was pared by 7 bases and J by 5 bases, with 7 bases of the junction left unmatched.

This clone was found a few times. The J gene is TRBJ1-5, the V gene TRBV28; 9 bases are shared with TRBD1. The CDR3 length is 16 residues. V shed 5 bases and J 5 bases; nucleotides not matched to a gene: 10. CDR1 is MDHEN, CDR2 SYDVKM, per germline. The DNA of the CDR3 is TGTGCCAGCAGTCCAAGGGACAGGGCGGGTTATCAGCCCCAGCATTTT. It codes for CASSPRDRAGYQPQHF. Drawing the rest from reference TRBV28 and TRBJ1-5, the complete variable domain is DVKVTQSSRYLVKRTGEKVFLECVQDMDHENMFWYRQDPGLGLRLIYFSYDVKMKEKGDIPEGYSVSREKKERFSLILESASTNQTSMYLCASSPRDRAGYQPQHFGDGTRLSIL.

This clone was observed many times. This sequence joins TRBV6-1 and TRBJ2-1; 9 bases are shared with TRBD1. The V gene end was trimmed by 8 bases and the J gene end by 3 bases; junction bases not matched to a gene: 5. Germline loops: CDR1 MNHNS, CDR2 SASEGT. This CDR3 is built from 14 residues. This chain's CDR3 is CASGDRGYYNEQFF. In DNA form, the CDR3 reads TGTGCCAGCGGAGACAGGGGGTACTACAATGAGCAGTTCTTC.

This clone was recorded many times. This chain links TRBV12-3 or TRBV12-4 with TRBJ1-4; 10 bases map to TRBD1. V lost 5 bases, J lost 4 bases, and 7 bases stayed unmatched. The CDR3 length is 16 residues. CDR3 DNA: TGTGCCAGCAGTCCCGGGACAGGGGAGAATAATGAAAAACTGTTTTTT. This codes for CASSPGTGENNEKLFF.

This clone was detected ten times or more. V gene TRBV6-2 or TRBV6-3 combines with J gene TRBJ2-5; 10 nucleotides align to TRBD2. CDR3 length: 15 amino acids. Losses at the gene ends were 2 bases for V and 5 bases for J; bases not matched to a gene: 5. CDR1 is MNHEY and CDR2 is SVGEGT in the germline V gene. The CDR3 region has the DNA TGTGCCAGCAGTTACCGGCTAGCGGGAGAGGAGACCCAGTACTTC. Translated: CASSYRLAGEETQYF.

This clone was recorded many times. A much larger clone sits a single nucleotide away, making a read error possible. This sequence joins TRBV12-3 or TRBV12-4 and TRBJ2-1; no definite D call. The CDR3 length is 13 residues. The V end lost 1 base, the J end lost 10 bases, and 11 bases lay between the germline ends. The CDR3 DNA is TGTGCCAGCAGTTTAGGACTCGTGGAGGAGCAGTTCTTC. Translated: CASSLGLVEEQFF.

This clone was seen only a few times. At one end the junction does not follow the germline gene, possibly because of a read error. The chain links TRBV7-8 to TRBJ2-7; 10 bases are shared with TRBD1. The CDR3 is 15 amino acids. CDR1 is SGHVS, CDR2 FQNEAQ, per germline. CDR3 nucleotide sequence: TGTGCCGGCAGTTCATTGACAGGGGGCTCTTACGAGCAGTACTTC. Translation: CAGSSLTGGSYEQYF.

J is TRBJ2-1 and V is TRBV6-2 or TRBV6-3, with TRBD2 matching 10 bases. CDR1 MNHEY and CDR2 SVGEGT come from the germline V gene. Unmatched junction bases numbered 1, after V lost 5 bases and J lost 0 bases. This CDR3 region has 15 residues. CDR3 sequence reads: CASSSGGVSYNEQFF. In nucleotides, the CDR3 is TGTGCCAGCAGTAGCGGGGGGGTCTCCTACAATGAGCAGTTCTTC.

V is TRBV6-2 or TRBV6-3 and J is TRBJ2-7, with 7 bases lining up with TRBD2. Unmatched junction bases numbered 7, after V lost 8 bases and J lost 3 bases. This CDR3 region has 13 residues. CDR1 and CDR2 from the germline V gene are MNHEY and SVGEGT. The CDR3 here is CASQPGRGYEQYF. CDR3 in DNA: TGTGCCAGCCAACCGGGGAGGGGCTACGAGCAGTACTTC.

This clone was picked up many times. The chain links TRBV20-1 to TRBJ1-5, with D possibly matching TRBD1 (5 bases). V dropped 0 bases and J dropped 0 bases, with 18 bases sitting between them. Germline V CDR1 and CDR2: DFQATT, SNEGSKA (reference sequence). The CDR3 totals 18 residues. CDR3 in DNA: TGCAGTGCTAGAGATTTCAGGAGGGACGTGAGTAGCAATCAGCCCCAGCATTTT. It translates to CSARDFRRDVSSNQPQHF.

This clone has at least ten counts. The chain carries TRBV18 and TRBJ2-1; 8 nucleotides agree with TRBD2. Trimming at V came to 7 bases and at J to 7 bases, leaving 12 bases not matched to a gene. There are 15 residues in the CDR3. CDR1 is KGHSH and CDR2 is LQKENI in the germline V gene. CDR3 coding DNA: TGTGCCAGCTTAACGACTAGCGAAGGTAGGAATGAGCAGTTCTTC. Its translation: CASLTTSEGRNEQFF.

There are a few counts of this clone. The chain joins TRBV11-2 to TRBJ2-1; 9 bases agree with TRBD2. This CDR3 is built from 18 residues. J gave up 8 bases and V 2 bases, and 16 bases lay outside the gene matches. CDR1 is SGHAT, CDR2 FQNNGV, per germline. In DNA, the CDR3 is TGTGCCAGCAGCTTAAAGCCTGGGCTGGTGGCGGGAGGGTATGAGCAGTTCTTC. Translating gives CASSLKPGLVAGGYEQFF.

This clone was counted at least ten times. CDR3 region: CASSFGPAGVGEQFF. CDR3 in DNA: TGTGCCAGCAGCTTCGGACCAGCGGGAGTTGGTGAGCAGTTCTTC. The chain joins TRBV7-9 to TRBJ2-1; 8 bases fit TRBD2. The CDR3 is 15 amino acids. The V and J ends lost 3 bases and 9 bases, in that order; junction bases with no gene match: 10. The germline CDR1 and CDR2 sequences are SEHNR and FQNEAQ (reference sequence).

J is TRBJ2-3 and V is TRBV7-9, with D uncertain. V was shortened by 3 bases and J by 2 bases, with 18 bases between the two germline ends. CDR1 is SEHNR, CDR2 FQNEAQ, per germline (reference sequence). The CDR3 consists of 17 residues. The CDR3 spells CASSFQRHGPHTDTQYF. The CDR3 DNA reads TGTGCCAGCAGCTTCCAAAGACATGGTCCCCACACAGATACGCAGTATTTT.

This clone has a count of ten or more. The chain employs TRBV6-1 and TRBJ1-3; D not resolved. The CDR3 contains 15 residues. V lost 7 bases to trimming and J lost 0 bases, with 13 bases between them. Per germline, CDR1 MNHNS and CDR2 SASEGT. The CDR3 loop is CASMVSVDSGNTIYF. In DNA form, the CDR3 reads TGTGCCAGCATGGTTTCGGTAGACTCTGGAAACACCATATATTTT.

Many counts were recorded for this clone. This clone may be a read error of a much larger clone one base away. No conserved phenylalanine or tryptophan is present at the end of the CDR3, so a read error is the likely explanation. This chain uses TRBV6-2 or TRBV6-3 with TRBJ2-7; 10 nucleotides agree with TRBD1. The ends lost 4 bases at V and 4 bases at J; junction bases unmatched: 7. CDR3 size: 15 residues. In germline, CDR1 is MNHEY, CDR2 SVGEGT. CDR3 sequence: CASSSRQGAIYEQYL. CDR3 sequence (DNA): TGTGCCAGCAGTTCCAGACAGGGGGCTATTTACGAGCAGTACCTC.

This clone showed up many times. The V gene is TRBV9, the J gene TRBJ1-3; no reliable D call. V was shortened by 4 bases and J by 0 bases, with 8 bases between the two germline ends. Germline values: CDR1 SGDLS, CDR2 YYNGEE. The CDR3 contains 14 residues. CDR3 sequence: CASSLDVSGNTIYF. In nucleotides, the CDR3 is TGTGCCAGCAGCCTGGACGTCTCTGGAAACACCATATATTTT.

This clone was detected ten times or more. V gene TRBV6-1 combines with J gene TRBJ1-2, with a weak D call TRBD1 (6 bases). The CDR3 is 14 amino acids. Trimming removed 5 bases from V and 6 bases from J, with 16 bases in between. Germline CDR1 MNHNS, CDR2 SASEGT. The CDR3 region is CASSYRERGDGYTF. CDR3 nucleotide sequence: TGTGCCAGCAGTTACAGGGAACGTGGGGATGGCTACACCTTC.

The chain links TRBV11-2 to TRBJ1-1, with D possibly TRBD1 on 6 matching bases. With 0 bases removed from V and 3 bases from J, the gap between germline ends came to 11 bases. CDR3 length: 15 residues. Germline-derived CDR1 and CDR2 are SGHAT and FQNNGV. This CDR3 reads CASSLDPRQDTEAFF. The DNA of the CDR3 is TGTGCCAGCAGCTTAGATCCGAGACAGGACACTGAAGCTTTCTTT.

As for this clone: An end of the junction differs from the germline gene, which may be a read error. V and J are TRBV6-1 and TRBJ1-5, with TRBD1 as a possible D gene (5 bases). Germline loops: CDR1 MNHNS, CDR2 SASEGT. This CDR3 is built from 17 residues. The chain's CDR3 is CASSEGTGIYSNQPQHF. CDR3 DNA: TGTGCCAGCAGCGAAGGGACGGGAATTTATAGCAATCAGCCCCAGCATTTT.

This clone occurred many times. This chain connects TRBV7-6 to TRBJ2-3; D ambiguous. CDR3 length: 15 amino acids. Deletions cut 5 bases from V and 4 bases from J, with 16 bases between. Per the germline V gene, CDR1 is SGHVS and CDR2 is FNYEAQ. The CDR3 DNA is TGTGCCAGCAGCCCCCTCCCTAGGAGCCCAGATACGCAGTATTTT. This codes for CASSPLPRSPDTQYF.